This TCR beta chain was sequenced during a study of OX40 agonist ivuxolimab in advanced cancers. The CDR3 has 14 residues. The germline V and J ends were trimmed by 4 bases and 0 bases, with 10 bases remaining between them. Germline V gene lookup returns CDR1 SGDLS and CDR2 YYNGEE. The assay was immunoSEQ multiplex PCR, and TCRdb's table has in-frame clones only and misses some. The sample holds about 48,000 clones, approximately 84% seen once. This receptor was identified in an adult with an advanced solid tumor such as melanoma, head and neck, liver or kidney cancer. The sequencing here drew on CD4+ or CD8+ T cells sorted from blood, taken in a trial of the OX40 agonist ivuxolimab. V is TRBV9 and J is TRBJ1-1; no reliable D call. The chain's CDR3 is CASSPGLMNTEAFF. Written as DNA, the CDR3 is TGTGCCAGCAGCCCTGGGCTAATGAACACTGAAGCTTTCTTT.